Below are 2 T cell receptor beta chains sequenced from a single sample in a study of beta chain features in type 1 diabetes. Every bit of the isolated RNA underwent reverse transcription, so sequencing read expressed TCRB transcripts. Sequenced by immunoSEQ multiplex PCR; TCRdb stores in-frame clones only, minus some. The profile shows approximately 38,000 clones, around 60% of them singletons. Sequencing was performed on Tregs from blood. These TCRs come from a woman between 25 and 40 years old in good health.

This clone was seen a handful of times. The chain employs TRBV6-5 and TRBJ2-1; 11 bases fit TRBD2. The CDR3 sequence is 15 residues long. Trimming at V came to 6 bases and at J to 8 bases, leaving 9 bases not matched to a gene. CDR1 and CDR2 (germline): MNHEY, SVGAGI. CDR3 region: CASRSTSGRGYEQFF. Here the CDR3 DNA reads TGTGCCAGCAGGAGCACTAGCGGGAGAGGGTATGAGCAGTTCTTC.

The genes are TRBV7-2 and TRBJ2-1; TRBD2 matches 8 bases. Germline V lookup: CDR1 SGHTA, CDR2 FQGNSA. The CDR3 loop spans 16 amino acids. Germline trimming cut 0 bases from V and 4 bases from J; bases unmatched to any gene: 5. The CDR3 region is CASSLAPGLEYNEQFF. The CDR3 DNA reads TGTGCCAGCAGCTTAGCTCCGGGACTAGAATACAATGAGCAGTTCTTC.